This is a list of T cell receptor beta chains from one sample in a study of cytomegalovirus exposure and HLA in healthy donors. Method: immunoSEQ multiplex PCR; TCRdb's copy keeps in-frame clones and lacks some. This table holds some 240,000 clones, nearly 95% found once. Specimen: PBMCs. The source is a girl aged 2-9 years in good health and CMV-seronegative. Each CDR3 is given with its conserved first and last residue. Fields, in order: J gene, CDR3 length, D gene, V gene, clone size, CDR3 protein, CDR3 DNA. D genes are given only for firm matches. Rows may omit the clone size; those that give it use once, few, many or a size class.

J: TRBJ1-1
length: 13
D: NA
V: TRBV27
size: NA
CDR3: CASSAGLNTEAFF
DNA: TGTGCCAGCAGTGCAGGGTTGAACACTGAAGCTTTCTTT

J: TRBJ2-7
length: 13
D: NA
V: TRBV18
size: NA
CDR3: CASSPLSSYEQYF
DNA: TGTGCCAGCTCACCTCTAAGCTCCTACGAGCAGTACTTC

J: TRBJ2-5
length: 15
D: TRBD2
V: TRBV5-4
size: once
CDR3: CASSLAASGVETQYF
DNA: TGTGCCAGCAGCTTGGCCGCTAGCGGGGTGGAGACCCAGTACTTC

J: TRBJ2-3
length: 15
D: TRBD1
V: TRBV7-9
size: NA
CDR3: CASSLQGAASDTQYF
DNA: TGTGCCAGCAGCTTACAGGGGGCAGCGTCAGATACGCAGTATTTT

J: TRBJ2-7
length: 15
D: TRBD1
V: TRBV7-9
size: once
CDR3: CASSPWTGLSYEQYF
DNA: TGTGCCAGCAGCCCATGGACAGGCCTAAGCTACGAGCAGTACTTC

J: TRBJ2-7
length: 16
D: NA
V: TRBV6-5
size: NA
CDR3: CASSYSPRVGGYEQYF
DNA: TGTGCCAGCAGTTACTCCCCTCGGGTCGGCGGCTACGAGCAGTACTTC

J: TRBJ2-5
length: 16
D: TRBD1
V: TRBV5-1
size: NA
CDR3: CASSPTGSRAEETQYF
DNA: TGCGCCAGCAGCCCGACAGGGTCTCGCGCGGAAGAGACCCAGTACTTC

J: TRBJ2-1
length: 20
D: TRBD2
V: TRBV13
size: NA
CDR3: CASSIRLAGEVLGYYNEQFF
DNA: TGTGCCAGCAGCATACGACTAGCGGGAGAGGTATTGGGCTACTACAATGAGCAGTTCTTC

J: TRBJ1-3
length: 17
D: NA
V: TRBV14
size: NA
CDR3: CASSPRIGGLSGNTIYF
DNA: TGTGCCAGCAGCCCAAGAATCGGGGGACTTTCTGGAAACACCATATATTTT

J: TRBJ2-1
length: 14
D: TRBD1
V: TRBV5-8
size: NA
CDR3: CASSPRTGDPEQFF
DNA: TGTGCCAGCAGCCCCCGGACAGGGGATCCTGAGCAGTTCTTC

J: TRBJ2-5
length: 15
D: TRBD1
V: TRBV10-3
size: NA
CDR3: CAISRQGQVGETQYF
DNA: TGTGCCATCAGCAGACAGGGCCAAGTTGGAGAGACCCAGTACTTC

J: TRBJ2-7
length: 15
D: TRBD1
V: TRBV6-4
size: NA
CDR3: CASSPPRTGAYEQYF
DNA: TGTGCCAGCAGTCCCCCCAGGACAGGGGCCTACGAGCAGTACTTC

J: TRBJ2-5
length: 12
D: TRBD1
V: TRBV5-4
size: once
CDR3: CASTDREETQYF
DNA: TGTGCCAGCACTGACAGGGAAGAGACCCAGTACTTC

J: TRBJ2-5
length: 13
D: NA
V: TRBV19
size: NA
CDR3: CASSIAGTETQYF
DNA: TGTGCCAGTAGTATCGCGGGTACAGAGACCCAGTACTTC

J: TRBJ2-2
length: 15
D: TRBD1
V: TRBV5-4
size: NA
CDR3: CASSWGQGFTGELFF
DNA: TGTGCCAGCAGCTGGGGACAGGGCTTCACCGGGGAGCTGTTTTTT

J: TRBJ1-4
length: 15
D: NA
V: TRBV5-1
size: NA
CDR3: CASSLEGGENEKLFF
DNA: TGCGCCAGCAGCTTGGAAGGGGGGGAGAATGAAAAACTGTTTTTT

J: TRBJ2-5
length: 18
D: TRBD1
V: TRBV13
size: NA
CDR3: CASSFSTRQGGGQETQYF
DNA: TGTGCCAGCAGCTTCTCCACGCGACAGGGGGGTGGTCAAGAGACCCAGTACTTC

J: TRBJ2-5
length: 16
D: NA
V: TRBV7-3
size: NA
CDR3: CASSLMAGAPKETQYF
DNA: TGTGCCAGCAGCTTAATGGCGGGGGCCCCTAAAGAGACCCAGTACTTC

J: TRBJ1-1
length: 14
D: NA
V: TRBV30
size: NA
CDR3: CACRVSHGNTEAFF
DNA: TGTGCCTGTAGAGTGAGCCACGGGAACACTGAAGCTTTCTTT

J: TRBJ1-5
length: 15
D: NA
V: TRBV6-7
size: NA
CDR3: CANSYRQERNQPQHF
DNA: TGTGCCAACAGTTACCGACAGGAACGGAATCAGCCCCAGCATTTT

J: TRBJ2-1
length: 15
D: TRBD1
V: TRBV19
size: NA
CDR3: CASSRRTGSYNEQFF
DNA: TGTGCCAGTAGTCGTCGGACAGGCTCCTACAATGAGCAGTTCTTC

J: TRBJ1-4
length: 13
D: NA
V: TRBV2
size: few
CDR3: CASSPSEGGKLFF
DNA: TGTGCCAGCAGTCCGTCTGAGGGGGGGAAACTGTTTTTT

J: TRBJ1-2
length: 14
D: NA
V: TRBV4-1
size: few
CDR3: CASSQGDVGGGYTF
DNA: TGCGCCAGCAGCCAAGGGGATGTGGGAGGTGGCTACACCTTC

J: TRBJ1-4
length: 14
D: TRBD1
V: TRBV18
size: NA
CDR3: CASSLDRGNEKLFF
DNA: TGTGCCAGCTCACTGGACAGGGGAAATGAAAAACTGTTTTTT

J: TRBJ2-5
length: 16
D: TRBD2
V: TRBV12-5
size: NA
CDR3: CASGLPGLAGEETQYF
DNA: TGTGCTAGTGGTTTGCCTGGACTAGCGGGAGAAGAGACCCAGTACTTC

J: TRBJ2-7
length: 15
D: TRBD2
V: TRBV7-3
size: NA
CDR3: CASSYLAGGPYEQYF
DNA: TGTGCCAGCAGCTACTTAGCGGGGGGCCCCTACGAGCAGTACTTC

J: TRBJ1-5
length: 14
D: NA
V: TRBV2
size: once
CDR3: CASSAQGSNQPQHF
DNA: TGTGCCAGCAGTGCTCAGGGGAGCAATCAGCCCCAGCATTTT